Listed below are T cell receptor beta chains from one sample, sequenced in a study of human T cells and chemical hapten exposure. TCRdb re-derived calls from the RACE reads in MiXCR, one entry per CDR3 protein. The table lists tens of thousands of distinct CDR3 sequences, roughly 4.5% of them singletons. Material: whole blood. The receptors were gathered from a female donor in good health. Some clones in this sample may be carry-over from other donors' samples. Both conserved end residues are part of each CDR3. Fields, in order: V gene, J gene, D gene, clone size, CDR3 DNA, CDR3 protein. A D gene is named only where the DNA matches it firmly. Clone size, where shown, is once, few, many, or a class for clones that have expanded.

TRBV7-3	TRBJ1-1	NA	many	TGTGCCAGCAGCTTAAGATCCATTACCGGGGCAAATTCTGAAGCTTTCTTT	CASSLRSITGANSEAFF
TRBV29-1	TRBJ1-1	NA	many	TGCAGCGTCGAAGCCGGGTCCAAGGCCGATTTT	CSVEAGSKADF
TRBV20-1	TRBJ1-5	TRBD1	many	TGCAGTGCTAGAGACTTAACAGGGGGCTTTCAGCCCCAGCATTTT	CSARDLTGGFQPQHF
TRBV20-1	TRBJ2-7	NA	many	TGCAGTGCTAGAGAAGCCTACGAGCAGTACTTC	CSAREAYEQYF
TRBV7-9	TRBJ1-4	NA	many	TGTGCCAGCAGCTTAGCTGCCGCGCTGGGAGAAAAACTGTTTTTT	CASSLAAALGEKLFF
TRBV18	TRBJ2-3	NA	many	TGTGCCAGCTCACCGGGCGGTGCAGATACGCAGTATTTT	CASSPGGADTQYF
TRBV7-2	TRBJ2-7	NA	many	TGTGCCAGCAGCCCAGGACTACTTCTCAGTAAAGAGCAGTACTTC	CASSPGLLLSKEQYF
TRBV29-1	TRBJ1-2	NA	many	TGCAGCGTCGCCCCGCGCGGGGAAGGGGCAAACTATGGCTACACCTTC	CSVAPRGEGANYGYTF
TRBV5-1	TRBJ2-1	TRBD2	many	TGCGCCAGCAGCTTGGCCCCTACTAGCGTACTGGGGGGAATCAATGAGCAGTTCTTC	CASSLAPTSVLGGINEQFF
TRBV6-2/TRBV6-3	TRBJ1-1	NA	many	TGTGCCAGCAGTTACCCGAGGAGGGGAATCACTGAAGCTTTCTTT	CASSYPRRGITEAFF
TRBV5-1	TRBJ2-7	NA	many	TGCGCCAGCAGCGGTCAGGGGCACAGTTCTTTC	CASSGQGHSSF
TRBV15	TRBJ1-2	NA	many	TGTGCCACCAGCAGAGAAGCAGACTATGGCTACACCTTC	CATSREADYGYTF
TRBV6-5	TRBJ1-6	NA	many	TGTGCCAGCAGTTCTTGGGGGTCACCCCTCCACTTT	CASSSWGSPLHF
TRBV19	TRBJ2-3	NA	few	TGTGCCATATCCTCAACAGGGGAGGCTACGCAGTATTTT	CAISSTGEATQYF
TRBV10-3	TRBJ2-5	TRBD2	many	TGTGCCATCAGTGTGGACCTTGGGGCTAGCGGGGGGCCCCCCCAAGAGACCCAGTACTTC	CAISVDLGASGGPPQETQYF
TRBV19	TRBJ1-1	NA	many	TGTGCCAGTAGTATTCAGAGGAACACTGAAGCTTTCTTT	CASSIQRNTEAFF
TRBV6-5	TRBJ1-1	NA	many	TGTGCCAGCAGTTACTCAGAGAGGGCTTTTACTGAAGCTTTCTTT	CASSYSERAFTEAFF
TRBV12-3/TRBV12-4	TRBJ1-1	TRBD1	many	TGTGCCAGCAGTTTAAAGACAGGGCGGGGGAACACTGAAGCTTTCTTT	CASSLKTGRGNTEAFF
TRBV2	TRBJ2-1	NA	many	TGTGCCAGCAGTGAAGGTAGGCAGGGCTCCTACAATGAGCAGTTCTTC	CASSEGRQGSYNEQFF
TRBV29-1	TRBJ2-1	NA	many	TGCAGCGTCGGGACACTAGAGCAGTTCTTC	CSVGTLEQFF
TRBV6-2/TRBV6-3	TRBJ2-7	NA	many	TGTGCCAGCAGCCGTGGGGGAGCCTACGAGCAGTACTTC	CASSRGGAYEQYF
TRBV5-8	TRBJ1-2	NA	many	TGTGCCAGCAGCTTAACTACAGGGCCCTATGGCTACACCTTC	CASSLTTGPYGYTF
TRBV27	TRBJ2-3	NA	many	TGTGCCAGCAGTCAGTCGGGAAGGCGGGGTACGCAGTATTTT	CASSQSGRRGTQYF
TRBV27	TRBJ1-6	NA	many	TGTGCCAGCAGTTTGGGACGTTCTAATTCACCCCTCCACTTT	CASSLGRSNSPLHF
TRBV12-3/TRBV12-4	TRBJ2-3	TRBD1	many	TGTGCCAGCAGTGGGGACAGGGTGGATACGCAGTATTTT	CASSGDRVDTQYF
TRBV18	TRBJ1-4	NA	many	TGTGCCAGCTCACCAGAACCTGCAACTAATGAAAAACTGTTTTTT	CASSPEPATNEKLFF
TRBV4-3	TRBJ1-3	NA	many	TGCGCCAGCAGCCAAGATTGGGATACTTCTGGAAACACCATATATTTT	CASSQDWDTSGNTIYF
TRBV12-3/TRBV12-4	TRBJ2-5	NA	NA	TGTGCCAGCAGCTCATCCAGGGGAGAGACCCAGTACTTC	CASSSSRGETQYF
TRBV4-1	TRBJ2-2	NA	few	TGCGCCAGCAGCCAAGTTTTCCCCTCGAACACCGGGGAGCTGTTTTTT	CASSQVFPSNTGELFF
TRBV7-9	TRBJ1-3	NA	many	TGTGCCAGCAGCCGCGGCTCCCTGTCGGGGACTGGAAACACCATATATTTT	CASSRGSLSGTGNTIYF
TRBV9	TRBJ1-4	TRBD1	many	TGTGCCAGCAGCGAAGAGACAGGGGCAACTAATGAAAAACTGTTTTTT	CASSEETGATNEKLFF
TRBV6-2/TRBV6-3	TRBJ2-3	NA	NA	TGTGCCAGCAGTACAGGGTGGTTCCAGTATTTT	CASSTGWFQYF
TRBV30	TRBJ1-4	NA	many	TGTGCCTGGAGTCAAAATTCTCCGGGATGGGGGGTAGAACTGTTTTTT	CAWSQNSPGWGVELFF
TRBV2	TRBJ1-2	NA	many	TGTGCCAGCAGGAGTGCACTGGGGGGCTACACCTTC	CASRSALGGYTF
TRBV5-1	TRBJ1-4	NA	many	TGCGCCAGCAGTTTGTCTGCCAGCGGGGGAAAACTGTTTTTT	CASSLSASGGKLFF
TRBV20-1	TRBJ2-3	TRBD2	many	TGCAGTGCGCGGCTAGCGGGGAGTGCAGATACGCAGTATTTT	CSARLAGSADTQYF
TRBV5-5	TRBJ2-3	NA	few	TGTGCCAGCAGCGGGGGCCGGGTGTATGCAGATACGCAGTATTTT	CASSGGRVYADTQYF
TRBV28	TRBJ2-7	TRBD2	many	TGTGCCAGCAGTCCCTTTAGACTAGCTTACTACGAGCAGTACTTC	CASSPFRLAYYEQYF
TRBV12-3/TRBV12-4	TRBJ2-1	NA	many	TGTGCCAGCAGCCCCGATCACCACAATGAGCAGTTCTTC	CASSPDHHNEQFF
TRBV27	TRBJ2-7	NA	many	TGTGCCAGCAGTTTAAGGAGGAGGGGGCTGCACGAGCAGTACTTC	CASSLRRRGLHEQYF
TRBV12-3/TRBV12-4	TRBJ2-6	NA	many	TGTGCCAGCATCATCACGGGTAGGGGGGGCCTAGGGGCCAACGTCCTGACTTTC	CASIITGRGGLGANVLTF
TRBV12-3/TRBV12-4	TRBJ2-7	TRBD1	many	TGTGCCAGCAGTACCGGACAGGGGGCAACCTACGAGCAGTACTTC	CASSTGQGATYEQYF
TRBV3-1	TRBJ2-2	TRBD1	medium-sized	TGTGCCAGCAGCCAAGATAGGGGACAGACGAACACCGGGGAGCTGTTTTTT	CASSQDRGQTNTGELFF
TRBV12-3/TRBV12-4	TRBJ2-3	NA	many	TGTGCCAGCAGCGAGACAGGATTCACAGATACGCAGTATTTT	CASSETGFTDTQYF